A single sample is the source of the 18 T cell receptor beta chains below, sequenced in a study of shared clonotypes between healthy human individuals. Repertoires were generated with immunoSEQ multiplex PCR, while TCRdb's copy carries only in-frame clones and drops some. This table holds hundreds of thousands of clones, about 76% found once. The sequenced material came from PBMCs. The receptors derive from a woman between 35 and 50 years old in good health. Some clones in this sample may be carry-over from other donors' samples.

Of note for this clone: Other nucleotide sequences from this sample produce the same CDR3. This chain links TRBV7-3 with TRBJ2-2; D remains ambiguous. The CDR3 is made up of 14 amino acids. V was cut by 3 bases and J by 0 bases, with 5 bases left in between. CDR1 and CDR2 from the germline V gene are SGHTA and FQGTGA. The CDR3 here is CASSFSPNTGELFF. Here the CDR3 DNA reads TGTGCCAGCAGCTTTTCCCCGAACACCGGGGAGCTGTTTTTT.

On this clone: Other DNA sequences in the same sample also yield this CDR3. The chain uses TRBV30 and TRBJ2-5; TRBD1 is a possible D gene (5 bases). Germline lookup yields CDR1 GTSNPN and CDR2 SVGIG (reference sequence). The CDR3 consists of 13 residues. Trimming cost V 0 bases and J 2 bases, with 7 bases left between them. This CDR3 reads CAWSVGLQETQYF. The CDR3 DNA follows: TGTGCCTGGAGTGTGGGGCTTCAAGAGACCCAGTACTTC.

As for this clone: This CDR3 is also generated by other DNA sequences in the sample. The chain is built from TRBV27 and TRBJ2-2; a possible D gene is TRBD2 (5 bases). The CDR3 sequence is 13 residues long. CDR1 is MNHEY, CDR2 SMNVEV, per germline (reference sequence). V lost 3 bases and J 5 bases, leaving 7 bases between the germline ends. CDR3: CASSFTGTGELFF. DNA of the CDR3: TGTGCCAGCAGTTTCACGGGGACCGGGGAGCTGTTTTTT.

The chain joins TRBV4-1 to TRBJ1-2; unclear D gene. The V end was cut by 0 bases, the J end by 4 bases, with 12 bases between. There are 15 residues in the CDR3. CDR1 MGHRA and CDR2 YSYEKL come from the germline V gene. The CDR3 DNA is TGCGCCAGCAGCCAAGATCCGGCCGGCAGCTATGGCTACACCTTC. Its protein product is CASSQDPAGSYGYTF.

CDR3 loop: CASSEEARGDRYEQYF. The CDR3 DNA reads as TGTGCCAGCAGTGAAGAGGCCCGCGGGGATCGATACGAGCAGTACTTC. The V call is TRBV6-1, the J call TRBJ2-7, with a tentative D call TRBD2 (6 bases). Germline V gene sequence: CDR1 MNHNS, CDR2 SASEGT. CDR3 length: 16 amino acids. Trimming cost V 1 base and J 4 bases, with 17 bases left between them.

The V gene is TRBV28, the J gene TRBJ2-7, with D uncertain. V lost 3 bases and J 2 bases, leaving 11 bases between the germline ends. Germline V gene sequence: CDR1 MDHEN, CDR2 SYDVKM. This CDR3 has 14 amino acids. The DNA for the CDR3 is TGTGCCAGCAGTTTTAAGCCAAAGCCCTACGAGCAGTACTTC. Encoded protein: CASSFKPKPYEQYF.

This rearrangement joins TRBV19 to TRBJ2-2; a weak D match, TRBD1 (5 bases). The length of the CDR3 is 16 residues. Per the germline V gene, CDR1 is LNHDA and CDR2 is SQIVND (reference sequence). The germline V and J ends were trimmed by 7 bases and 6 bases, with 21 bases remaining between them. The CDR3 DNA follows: TGTGCCAGTACCCCAAGGGGCGCTAGTTTATCCGGGGAGCTGTTTTTT. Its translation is CASTPRGASLSGELFF.

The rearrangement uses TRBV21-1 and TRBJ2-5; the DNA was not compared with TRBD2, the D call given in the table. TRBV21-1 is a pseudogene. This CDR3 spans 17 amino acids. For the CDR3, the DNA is TGTGCCAGCAGCAAACCAATAGCGGGAGGGCCGCGAGAGACCCAGTACTTC. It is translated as CASSKPIAGGPRETQYF.

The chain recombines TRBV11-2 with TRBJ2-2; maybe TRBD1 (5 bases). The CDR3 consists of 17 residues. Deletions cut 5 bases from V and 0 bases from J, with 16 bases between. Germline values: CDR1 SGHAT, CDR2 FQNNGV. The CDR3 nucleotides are TGTGCCAGCAGCCCCTCTTCCTCGACAGCGAACACCGGGGAGCTGTTTTTT. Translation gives CASSPSSSTANTGELFF.

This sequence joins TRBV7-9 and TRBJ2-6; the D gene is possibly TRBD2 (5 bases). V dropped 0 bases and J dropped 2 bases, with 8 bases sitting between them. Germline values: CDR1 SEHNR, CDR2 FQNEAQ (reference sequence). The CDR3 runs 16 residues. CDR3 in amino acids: CASSLAGAAGANVLTF. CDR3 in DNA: TGTGCCAGCAGCTTAGCGGGAGCAGCTGGGGCCAACGTCCTGACTTTC.

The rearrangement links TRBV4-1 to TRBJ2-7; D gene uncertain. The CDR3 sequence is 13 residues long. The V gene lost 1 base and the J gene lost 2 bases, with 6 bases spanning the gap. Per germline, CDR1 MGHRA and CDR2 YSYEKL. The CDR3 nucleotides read TGCGCCAGCAGCCAAGCGGGTACCTACGAGCAGTACTTC. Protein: CASSQAGTYEQYF.

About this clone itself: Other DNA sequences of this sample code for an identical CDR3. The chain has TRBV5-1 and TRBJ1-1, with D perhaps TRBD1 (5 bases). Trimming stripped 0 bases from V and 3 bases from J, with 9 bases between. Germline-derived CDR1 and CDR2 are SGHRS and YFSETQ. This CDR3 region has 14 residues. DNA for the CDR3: TGCGCCAGCAGCTTGGAGGGGAGGGACACTGAAGCTTTCTTT. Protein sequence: CASSLEGRDTEAFF. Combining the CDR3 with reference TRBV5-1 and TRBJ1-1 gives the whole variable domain KAGVTQTPRYLIKTRGQQVTLSCSPISGHRSVSWYQQTPGQGLQFLFEYFSETQRNKGNFPGRFSGRQFSNSRSEMNVSTLELGDSALYLCASSLEGRDTEAFFGQGTRLTVV.

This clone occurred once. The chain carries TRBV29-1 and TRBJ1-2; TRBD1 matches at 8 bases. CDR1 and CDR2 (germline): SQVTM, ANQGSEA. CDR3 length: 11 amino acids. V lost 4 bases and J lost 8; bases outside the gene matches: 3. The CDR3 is CSVADRGGYTF. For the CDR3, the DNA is TGCAGCGTTGCAGACAGGGGAGGCTACACCTTC.

CDR3 sequence: CASSLRVTGEQFF. CDR3 nucleotides: TGTGCCAGCAGCTTAAGGGTGACAGGCGAGCAGTTCTTC. This chain links TRBV11-3 with TRBJ2-1; a weak D match, TRBD1 (6 bases). The CDR3 consists of 13 residues. CDR1 SGHNT and CDR2 YENEEA come from the germline V gene. Trimming took 2 bases from V and 10 from J, leaving 12 bases between them.

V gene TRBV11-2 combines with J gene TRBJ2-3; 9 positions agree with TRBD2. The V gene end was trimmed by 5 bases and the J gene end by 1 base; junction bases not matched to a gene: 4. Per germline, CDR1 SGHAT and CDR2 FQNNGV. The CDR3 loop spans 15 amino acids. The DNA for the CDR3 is TGTGCCAGCAGCCCAGTAGCGGGAGGCACAGATACGCAGTATTTT. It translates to CASSPVAGGTDTQYF.

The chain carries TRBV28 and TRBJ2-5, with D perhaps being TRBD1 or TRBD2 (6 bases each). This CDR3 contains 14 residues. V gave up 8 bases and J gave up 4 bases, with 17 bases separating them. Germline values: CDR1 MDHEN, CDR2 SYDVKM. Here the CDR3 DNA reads TGTGCCAGCTCCCCCCATCGGGGGCTAGAGACCCAGTACTTC. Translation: CASSPHRGLETQYF.

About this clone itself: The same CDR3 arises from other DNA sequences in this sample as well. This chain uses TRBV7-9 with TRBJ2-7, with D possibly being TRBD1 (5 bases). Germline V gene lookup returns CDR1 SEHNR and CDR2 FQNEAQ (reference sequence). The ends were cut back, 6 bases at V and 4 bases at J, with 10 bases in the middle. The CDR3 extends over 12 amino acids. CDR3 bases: TGTGCCAGCAGTTTTCAGGGTTACGAGCAGTACTTC. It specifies CASSFQGYEQYF.

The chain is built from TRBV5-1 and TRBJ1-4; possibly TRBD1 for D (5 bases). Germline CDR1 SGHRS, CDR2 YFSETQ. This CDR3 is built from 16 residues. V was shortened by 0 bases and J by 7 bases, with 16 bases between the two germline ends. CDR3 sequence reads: CASSLGAGRATEKLFF. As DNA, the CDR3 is TGCGCCAGCAGCTTGGGTGCGGGCAGGGCGACTGAAAAACTGTTTTTT.